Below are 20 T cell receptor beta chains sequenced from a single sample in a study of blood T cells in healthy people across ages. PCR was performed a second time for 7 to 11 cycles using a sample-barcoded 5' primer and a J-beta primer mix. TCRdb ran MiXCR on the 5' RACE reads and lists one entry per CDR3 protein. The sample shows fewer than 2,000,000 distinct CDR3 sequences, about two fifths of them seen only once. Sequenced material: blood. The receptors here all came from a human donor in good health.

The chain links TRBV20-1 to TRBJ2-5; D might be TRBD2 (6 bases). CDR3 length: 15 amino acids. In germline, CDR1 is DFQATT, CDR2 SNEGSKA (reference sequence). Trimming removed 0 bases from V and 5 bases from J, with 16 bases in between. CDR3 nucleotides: TGCAGTGCTAGAGATAGCGGAGCCCCCGGGGAGACCCAGTACTTC. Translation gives CSARDSGAPGETQYF.

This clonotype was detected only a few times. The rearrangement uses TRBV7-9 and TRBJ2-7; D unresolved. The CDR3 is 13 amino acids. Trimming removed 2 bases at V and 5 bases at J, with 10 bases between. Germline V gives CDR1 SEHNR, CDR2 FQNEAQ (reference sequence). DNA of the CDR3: TGTGCCAGCAGCTTACCTTACTTCAACGAGCAGTACTTC. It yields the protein CASSLPYFNEQYF.

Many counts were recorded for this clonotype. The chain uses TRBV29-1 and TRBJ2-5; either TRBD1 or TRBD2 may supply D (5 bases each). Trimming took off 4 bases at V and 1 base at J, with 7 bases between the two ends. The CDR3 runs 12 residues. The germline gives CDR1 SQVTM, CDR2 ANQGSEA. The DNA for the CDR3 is TGCAGCGTTGGGGGGACCCAAGAGACCCAGTACTTC. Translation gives CSVGGTQETQYF.

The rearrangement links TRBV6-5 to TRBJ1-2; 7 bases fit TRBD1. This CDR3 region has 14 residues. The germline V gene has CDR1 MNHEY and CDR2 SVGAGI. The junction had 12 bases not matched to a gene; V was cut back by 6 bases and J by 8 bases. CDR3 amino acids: CASSSTGTADGYTF. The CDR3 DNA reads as TGTGCCAGCAGCAGTACCGGGACAGCCGACGGCTACACCTTC.

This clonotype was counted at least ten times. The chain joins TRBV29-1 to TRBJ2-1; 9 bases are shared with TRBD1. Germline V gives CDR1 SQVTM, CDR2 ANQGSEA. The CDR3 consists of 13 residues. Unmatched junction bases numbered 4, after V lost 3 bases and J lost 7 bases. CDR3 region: CSVEATGGNEQFF. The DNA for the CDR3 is TGCAGCGTTGAGGCGACAGGGGGGAATGAGCAGTTCTTC.

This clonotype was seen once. The DNA of the CDR3 is TGCGCCAGCAGCCAAGAATTAAGTACAGGTGTTTATGGCTACACCTTC. Protein sequence: CASSQELSTGVYGYTF. V gene TRBV4-3 combines with J gene TRBJ1-2; D possibly corresponds to TRBD1 (5 bases). Per the germline V gene, CDR1 is LGHNA and CDR2 is YSLEER. This CDR3 comprises 16 residues. V lost 0 bases and J lost 5, with 16 bases in between.

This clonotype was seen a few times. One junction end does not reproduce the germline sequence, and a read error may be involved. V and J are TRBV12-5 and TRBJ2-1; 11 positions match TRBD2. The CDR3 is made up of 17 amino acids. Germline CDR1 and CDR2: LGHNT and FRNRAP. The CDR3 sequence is CASGQMSLAGGYSEQFF. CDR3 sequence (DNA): TGTGCTAGTGGACAAATGTCTCTAGCGGGGGGTTACAGTGAGCAGTTCTTC.

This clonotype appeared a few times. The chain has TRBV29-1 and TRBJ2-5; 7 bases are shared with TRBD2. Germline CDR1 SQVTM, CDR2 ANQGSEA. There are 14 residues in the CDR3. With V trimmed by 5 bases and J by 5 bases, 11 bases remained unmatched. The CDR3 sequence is CSVSRVGGGETQYF. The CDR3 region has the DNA TGCAGCGTTTCGCGGGTCGGGGGAGGGGAGACCCAGTACTTC.

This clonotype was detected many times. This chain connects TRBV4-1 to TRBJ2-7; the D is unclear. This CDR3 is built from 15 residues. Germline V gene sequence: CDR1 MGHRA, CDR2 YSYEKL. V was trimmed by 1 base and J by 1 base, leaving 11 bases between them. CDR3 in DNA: TGCGCCAGCAGCCAAGTAGTCTACGAGTCCTACGAGCAGTACTTC. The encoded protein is CASSQVVYESYEQYF.

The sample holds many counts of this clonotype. CDR3 in amino acids: CASSFPGNEQFF. DNA of the CDR3: TGTGCCAGCAGTTTCCCAGGGAATGAGCAGTTCTTC. This chain joins TRBV27 and TRBJ2-1, with D possibly TRBD1 on 5 matching bases. The V end lost 3 bases, the J end lost 7 bases, and 7 bases lay between the germline ends. Germline CDR1 is MNHEY and CDR2 is SMNVEV (reference sequence). The CDR3 consists of 12 residues.

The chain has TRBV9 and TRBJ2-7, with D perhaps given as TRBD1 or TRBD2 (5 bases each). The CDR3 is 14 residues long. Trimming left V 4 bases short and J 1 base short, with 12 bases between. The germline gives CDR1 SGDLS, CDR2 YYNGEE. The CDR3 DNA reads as TGTGCCAGCAGCCAGGGACCACCGTCCTACGAGCAGTACTTC. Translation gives CASSQGPPSYEQYF. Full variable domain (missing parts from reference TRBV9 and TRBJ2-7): DSGVTQTPKHLITATGQRVTLRCSPRSGDLSVYWYQQSLDQGLQFLIQYYNGEERAKGNILERFSAQQFPDLHSELNLSSLELGDSALYFCASSQGPPSYEQYFGPGTRLTVT.

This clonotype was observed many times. The DNA of the CDR3 is TGCAGCGTTGAGGGGGGAGGAAGGGAGGTTGACGGTGAGCAGTTCTTC. As protein: CSVEGGGREVDGEQFF. The chain has TRBV29-1 and TRBJ2-1; possible D gene TRBD2, 6 bases. V was cut by 3 bases and J by 9 bases, with 24 bases left in between. Germline V gene sequence: CDR1 SQVTM, CDR2 ANQGSEA. This CDR3 is built from 16 residues.

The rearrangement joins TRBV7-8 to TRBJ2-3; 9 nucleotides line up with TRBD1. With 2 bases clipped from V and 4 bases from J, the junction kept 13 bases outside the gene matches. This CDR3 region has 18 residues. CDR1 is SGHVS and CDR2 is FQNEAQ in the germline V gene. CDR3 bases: TGTGCCAGCAGCTTACCCCGGGATGGACAGGGGTTATCAGATACGCAGTATTTT. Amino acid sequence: CASSLPRDGQGLSDTQYF.

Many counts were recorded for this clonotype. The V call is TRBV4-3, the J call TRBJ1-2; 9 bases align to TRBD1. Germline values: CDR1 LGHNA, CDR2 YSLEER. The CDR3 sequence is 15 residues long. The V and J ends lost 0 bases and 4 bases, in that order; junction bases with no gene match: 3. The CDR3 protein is CASSQDSGQGYGYTF. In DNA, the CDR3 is TGCGCCAGCAGCCAAGATTCGGGACAGGGCTATGGCTACACCTTC.

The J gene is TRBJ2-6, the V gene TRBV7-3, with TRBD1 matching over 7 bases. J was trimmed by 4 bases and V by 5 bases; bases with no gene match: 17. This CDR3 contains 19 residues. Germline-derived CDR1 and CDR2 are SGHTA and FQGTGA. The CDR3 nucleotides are TGTGCCAGCAGCGAAACCGGGACAGAGACAATTAGCGGGGCCAACGTCCTGACTTTC. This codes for CASSETGTETISGANVLTF.

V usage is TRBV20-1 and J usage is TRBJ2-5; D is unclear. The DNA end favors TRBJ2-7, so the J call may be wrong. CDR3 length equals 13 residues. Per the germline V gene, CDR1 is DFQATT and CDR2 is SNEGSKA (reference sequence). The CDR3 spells CSAGSQETYEQYF. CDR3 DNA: TGCAGTGCTGGCAGCCAGGAGACTTACGAGCAGTACTTC.

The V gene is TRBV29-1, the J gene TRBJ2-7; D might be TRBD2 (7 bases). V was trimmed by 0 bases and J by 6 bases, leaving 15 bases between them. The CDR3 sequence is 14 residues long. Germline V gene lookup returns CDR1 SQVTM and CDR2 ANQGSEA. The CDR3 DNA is TGCAGCGTTGAAGATGCGGGGAGGGGGAGCGAGCAGTACTTC. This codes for CSVEDAGRGSEQYF.

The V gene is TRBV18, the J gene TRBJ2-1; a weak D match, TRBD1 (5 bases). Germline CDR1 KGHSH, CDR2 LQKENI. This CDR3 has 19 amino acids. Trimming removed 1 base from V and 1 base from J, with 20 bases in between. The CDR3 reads CASSPRFSGCSISYNEQFF. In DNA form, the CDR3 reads TGTGCCAGCTCACCACGGTTTTCAGGGTGCTCAATATCCTACAATGAGCAGTTCTTC.

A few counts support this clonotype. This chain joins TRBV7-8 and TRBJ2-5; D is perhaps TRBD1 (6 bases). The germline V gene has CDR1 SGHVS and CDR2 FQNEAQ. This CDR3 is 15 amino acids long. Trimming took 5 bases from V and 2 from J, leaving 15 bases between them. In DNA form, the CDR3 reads TGTGCCAGCAGCACCCACAGGGATGGACAAGAGACCCAGTACTTC. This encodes CASSTHRDGQETQYF.

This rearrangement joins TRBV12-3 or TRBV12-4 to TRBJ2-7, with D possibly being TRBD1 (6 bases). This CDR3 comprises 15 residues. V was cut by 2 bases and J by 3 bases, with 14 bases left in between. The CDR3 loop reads CASSLISGVNYEQYF. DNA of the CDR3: TGTGCCAGCAGTTTAATTTCAGGGGTCAACTACGAGCAGTACTTC.